This TCR beta chain was observed in a study of identical twins. A few counts support this clonotype. The CDR3 covers 16 residues. Germline CDR1 MNHNS, CDR2 SASEGT. Trimming cost V 7 bases and J 3 bases; bases outside gene matches: 9. From the 5' RACE reads, TCRdb called clonotypes with MiXCR, one entry per CDR3 protein. This repertoire shows roughly 720,000 distinct CDR3 sequences, roughly 18% found once; its top ten account for around 13%. The same data also contributed to another study, on T cells expressing NK-cell markers.

The sequence was collected from a woman under 30 in good health. The chain is built from TRBV6-1 and TRBJ2-1, with 10 bases that match TRBD2. Sequencing used PBMCs. The CDR3: CASTPSGGLNYNEQFF. The CDR3 DNA follows: TGTGCCAGCACCCCTAGCGGGGGCCTCAACTACAATGAGCAGTTCTTC.